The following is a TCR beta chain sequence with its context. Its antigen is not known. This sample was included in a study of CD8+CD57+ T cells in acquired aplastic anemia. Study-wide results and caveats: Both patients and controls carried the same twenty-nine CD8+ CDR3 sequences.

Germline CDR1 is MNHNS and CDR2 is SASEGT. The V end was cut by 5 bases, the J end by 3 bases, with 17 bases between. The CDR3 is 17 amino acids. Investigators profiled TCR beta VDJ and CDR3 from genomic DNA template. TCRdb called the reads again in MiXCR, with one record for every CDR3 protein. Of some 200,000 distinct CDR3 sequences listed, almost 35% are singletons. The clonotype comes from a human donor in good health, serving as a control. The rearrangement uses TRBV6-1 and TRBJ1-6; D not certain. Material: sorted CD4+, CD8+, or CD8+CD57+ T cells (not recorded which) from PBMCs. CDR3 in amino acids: CASSSLPRAVYNSPLHF. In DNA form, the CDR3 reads TGTGCCAGCAGTTCCCTACCGCGTGCAGTCTATAATTCACCCCTCCACTTT.